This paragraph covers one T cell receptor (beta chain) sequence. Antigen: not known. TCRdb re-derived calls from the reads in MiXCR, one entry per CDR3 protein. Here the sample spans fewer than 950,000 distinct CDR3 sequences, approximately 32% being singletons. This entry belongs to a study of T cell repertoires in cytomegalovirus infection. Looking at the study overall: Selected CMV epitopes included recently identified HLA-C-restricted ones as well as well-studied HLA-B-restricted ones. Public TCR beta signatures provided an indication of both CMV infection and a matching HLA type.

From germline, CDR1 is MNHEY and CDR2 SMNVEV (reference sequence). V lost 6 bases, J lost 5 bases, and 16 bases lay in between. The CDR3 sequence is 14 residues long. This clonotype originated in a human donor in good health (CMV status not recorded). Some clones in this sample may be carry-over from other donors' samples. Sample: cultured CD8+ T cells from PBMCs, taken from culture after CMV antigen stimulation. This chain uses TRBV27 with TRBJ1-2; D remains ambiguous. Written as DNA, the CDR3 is TGTGCCAGCAGCCCATCCCAGGTTGCATATGGCTACACCTTC. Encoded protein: CASSPSQVAYGYTF.